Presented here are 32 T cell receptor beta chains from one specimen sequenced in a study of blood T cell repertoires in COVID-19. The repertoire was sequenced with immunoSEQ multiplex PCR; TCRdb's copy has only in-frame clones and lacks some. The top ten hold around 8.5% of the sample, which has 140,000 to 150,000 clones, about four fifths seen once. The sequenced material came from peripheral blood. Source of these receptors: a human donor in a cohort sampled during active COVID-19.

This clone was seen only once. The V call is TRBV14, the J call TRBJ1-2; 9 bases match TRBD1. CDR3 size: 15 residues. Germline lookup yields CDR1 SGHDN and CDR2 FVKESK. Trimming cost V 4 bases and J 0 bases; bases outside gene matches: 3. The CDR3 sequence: CASSLYRGPNYGYTF. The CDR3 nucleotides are TGTGCCAGCAGCCTGTACAGGGGGCCTAACTATGGCTACACCTTC.

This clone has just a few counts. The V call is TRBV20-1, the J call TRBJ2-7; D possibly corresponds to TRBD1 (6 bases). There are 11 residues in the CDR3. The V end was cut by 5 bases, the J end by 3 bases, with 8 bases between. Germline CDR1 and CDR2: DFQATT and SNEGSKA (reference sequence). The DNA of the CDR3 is TGCAGTGCTGAGGACAGCTACGAGCAGTACTTC. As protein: CSAEDSYEQYF.

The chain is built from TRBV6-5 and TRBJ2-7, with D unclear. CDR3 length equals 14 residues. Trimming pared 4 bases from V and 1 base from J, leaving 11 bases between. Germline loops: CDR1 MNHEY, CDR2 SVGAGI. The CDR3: CASSSRSPSYEQYF. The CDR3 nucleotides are TGTGCCAGCAGTTCCCGGTCCCCATCCTACGAGCAGTACTTC.

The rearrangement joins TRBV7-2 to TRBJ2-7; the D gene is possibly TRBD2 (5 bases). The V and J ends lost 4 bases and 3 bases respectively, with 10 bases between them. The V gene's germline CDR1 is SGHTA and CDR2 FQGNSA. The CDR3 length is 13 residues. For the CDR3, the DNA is TGTGCCAGCAGCTCCGGGAACCTCTACGAGCAGTACTTC. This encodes CASSSGNLYEQYF.

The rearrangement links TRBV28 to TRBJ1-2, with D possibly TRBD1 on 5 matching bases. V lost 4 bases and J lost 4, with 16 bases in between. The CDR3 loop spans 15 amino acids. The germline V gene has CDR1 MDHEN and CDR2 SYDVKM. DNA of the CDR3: TGTGCCAGCAGTTCGTGGGGGTTGGGGGGCTATGGCTACACCTTC. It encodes CASSSWGLGGYGYTF.

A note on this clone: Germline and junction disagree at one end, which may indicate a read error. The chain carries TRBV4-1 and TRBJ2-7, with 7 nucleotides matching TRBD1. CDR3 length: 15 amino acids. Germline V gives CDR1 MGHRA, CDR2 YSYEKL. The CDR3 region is CASSQSDRVRSPHDF. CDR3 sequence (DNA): TGCGCCAGCAGCCAATCTGACAGGGTTCGCTCTCCTCACGACTTC.

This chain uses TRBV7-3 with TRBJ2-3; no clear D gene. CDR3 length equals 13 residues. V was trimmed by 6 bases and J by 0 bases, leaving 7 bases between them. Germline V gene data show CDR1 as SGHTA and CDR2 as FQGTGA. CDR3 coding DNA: TGTGCCAGCAGGTCAGGAAGCACAGATACGCAGTATTTT. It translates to CASRSGSTDTQYF.

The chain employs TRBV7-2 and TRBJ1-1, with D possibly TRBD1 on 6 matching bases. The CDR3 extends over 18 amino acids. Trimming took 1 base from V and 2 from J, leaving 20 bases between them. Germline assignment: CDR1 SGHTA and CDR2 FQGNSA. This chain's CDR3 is CASSLGPLQGYSNTEAFF. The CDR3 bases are TGTGCCAGCAGCTTAGGGCCCCTACAGGGTTACTCAAACACTGAAGCTTTCTTT.

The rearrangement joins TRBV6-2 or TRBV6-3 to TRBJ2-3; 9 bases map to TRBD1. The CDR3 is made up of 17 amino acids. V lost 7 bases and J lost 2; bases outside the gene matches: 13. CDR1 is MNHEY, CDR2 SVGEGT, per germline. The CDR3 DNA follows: TGTGCCAGCATCCCCCGGACAGGGGTCTTCCACACAGATACGCAGTATTTT. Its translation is CASIPRTGVFHTDTQYF.

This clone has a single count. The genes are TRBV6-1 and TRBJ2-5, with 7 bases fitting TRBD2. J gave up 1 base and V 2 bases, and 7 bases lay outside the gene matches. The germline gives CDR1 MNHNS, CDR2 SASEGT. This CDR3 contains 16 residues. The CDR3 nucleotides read TGTGCCAGCAGTGAAATGGGGGGGTCAACCCAAGAGACCCAGTACTTC. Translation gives CASSEMGGSTQETQYF.

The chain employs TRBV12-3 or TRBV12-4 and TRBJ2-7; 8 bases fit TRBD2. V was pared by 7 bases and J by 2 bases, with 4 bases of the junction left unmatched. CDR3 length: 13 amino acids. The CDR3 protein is CASMTSVAYEQYF. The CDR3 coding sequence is TGTGCCAGCATGACTAGCGTGGCCTACGAGCAGTACTTC.

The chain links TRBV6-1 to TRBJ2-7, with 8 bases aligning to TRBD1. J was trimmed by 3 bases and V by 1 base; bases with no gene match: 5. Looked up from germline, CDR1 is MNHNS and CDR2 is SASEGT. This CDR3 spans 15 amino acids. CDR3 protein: CASSEGWTGFYEQYF. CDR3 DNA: TGTGCCAGCAGTGAAGGGTGGACAGGGTTCTACGAGCAGTACTTC.

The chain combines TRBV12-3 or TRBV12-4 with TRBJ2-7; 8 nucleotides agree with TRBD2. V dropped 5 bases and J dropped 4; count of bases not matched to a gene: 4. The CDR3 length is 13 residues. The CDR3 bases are TGTGCCAGCAGTCCGACTAGCGAATACGAGCAGTACTTC. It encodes CASSPTSEYEQYF.

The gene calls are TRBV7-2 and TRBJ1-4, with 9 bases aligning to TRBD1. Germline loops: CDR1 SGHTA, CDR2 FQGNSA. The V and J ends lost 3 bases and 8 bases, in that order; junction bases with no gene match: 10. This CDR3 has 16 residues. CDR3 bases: TGTGCCAGCAGCTTGACTGGGAGGGGACAGGGAGAAAAACTGTTTTTT. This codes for CASSLTGRGQGEKLFF.

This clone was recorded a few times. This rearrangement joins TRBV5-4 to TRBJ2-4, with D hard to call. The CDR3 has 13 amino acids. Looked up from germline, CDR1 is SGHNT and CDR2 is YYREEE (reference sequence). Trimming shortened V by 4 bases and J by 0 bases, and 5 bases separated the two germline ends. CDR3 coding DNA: TGTGCCAGCAGCCCAGAAGCCAAAAACATTCAGTACTTC. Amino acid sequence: CASSPEAKNIQYF.

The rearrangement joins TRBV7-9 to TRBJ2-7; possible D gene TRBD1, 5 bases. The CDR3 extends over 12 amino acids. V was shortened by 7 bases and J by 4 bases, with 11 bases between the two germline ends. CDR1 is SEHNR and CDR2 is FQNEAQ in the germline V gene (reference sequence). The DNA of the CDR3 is TGTGCCAGCACCGGTCAGGGTTACGAGCAGTACTTC. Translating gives CASTGQGYEQYF.

The CDR3 spells CASSYHSITGTRPTEQYF. The CDR3 bases are TGTGCCAGCAGTTATCACTCGATAACCGGGACTAGACCTACGGAGCAGTACTTC. The chain uses TRBV6-2 or TRBV6-3 and TRBJ2-7; 8 bases line up with TRBD2. The CDR3 has 18 amino acids. The V segment lost 3 bases and the J segment 7 bases; nucleotides outside the gene matches: 20. CDR1 and CDR2 from the germline V gene are MNHEY and SVGEGT.

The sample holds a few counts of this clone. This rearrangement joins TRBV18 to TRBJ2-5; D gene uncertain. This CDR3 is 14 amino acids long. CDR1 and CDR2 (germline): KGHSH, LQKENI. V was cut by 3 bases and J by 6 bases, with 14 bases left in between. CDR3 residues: CASSPGSVTKTQYF. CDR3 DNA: TGTGCCAGCTCACCGGGTTCGGTTACTAAGACCCAGTACTTC.

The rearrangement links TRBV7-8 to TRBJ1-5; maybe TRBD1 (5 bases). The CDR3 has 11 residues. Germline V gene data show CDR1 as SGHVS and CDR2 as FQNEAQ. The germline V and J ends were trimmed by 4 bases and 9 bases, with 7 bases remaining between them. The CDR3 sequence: CASSSQGPQHF. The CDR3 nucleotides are TGTGCCAGCAGCTCCCAGGGGCCCCAGCATTTT.

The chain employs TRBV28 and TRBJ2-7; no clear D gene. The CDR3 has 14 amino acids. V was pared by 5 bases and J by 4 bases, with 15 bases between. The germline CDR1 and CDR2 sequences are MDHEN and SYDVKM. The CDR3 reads CASSLDQVRYEQYF. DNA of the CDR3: TGTGCCAGCAGTCTTGACCAGGTCAGGTACGAGCAGTACTTC.

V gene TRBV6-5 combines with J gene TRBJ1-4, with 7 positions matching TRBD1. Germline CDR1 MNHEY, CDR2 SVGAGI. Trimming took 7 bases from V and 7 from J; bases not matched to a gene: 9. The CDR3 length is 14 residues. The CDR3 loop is CASIFDRVSEKLFF. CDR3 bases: TGTGCCAGCATTTTCGACAGGGTTAGTGAAAAACTGTTTTTT.

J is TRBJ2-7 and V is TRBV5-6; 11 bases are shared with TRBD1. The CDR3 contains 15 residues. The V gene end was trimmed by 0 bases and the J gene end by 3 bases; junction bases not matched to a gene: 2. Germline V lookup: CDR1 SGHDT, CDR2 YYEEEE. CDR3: CASSLGGTGGYEQYF. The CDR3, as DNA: TGTGCCAGCAGCTTGGGCGGGACAGGGGGCTACGAGCAGTACTTC.

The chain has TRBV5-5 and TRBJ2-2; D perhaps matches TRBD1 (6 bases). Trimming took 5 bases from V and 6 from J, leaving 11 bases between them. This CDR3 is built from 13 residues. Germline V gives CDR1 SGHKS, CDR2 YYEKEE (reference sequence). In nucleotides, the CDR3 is TGTGCCAGCAGAAATACAGGGTCCGGGGAGCTGTTTTTT. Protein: CASRNTGSGELFF.

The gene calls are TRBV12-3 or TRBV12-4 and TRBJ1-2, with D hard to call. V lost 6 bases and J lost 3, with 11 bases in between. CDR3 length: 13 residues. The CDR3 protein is CASSSPPDYGYTF. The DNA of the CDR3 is TGTGCCAGCAGCTCCCCTCCCGACTATGGCTACACCTTC.

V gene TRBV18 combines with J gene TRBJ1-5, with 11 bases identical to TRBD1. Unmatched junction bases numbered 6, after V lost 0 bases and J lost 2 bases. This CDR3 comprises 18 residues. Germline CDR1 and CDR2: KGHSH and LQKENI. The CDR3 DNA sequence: TGTGCCAGCTCACCACCGTGGGGGACAGGGGGTGGCAATCAGCCCCAGCATTTT. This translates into CASSPPWGTGGGNQPQHF.

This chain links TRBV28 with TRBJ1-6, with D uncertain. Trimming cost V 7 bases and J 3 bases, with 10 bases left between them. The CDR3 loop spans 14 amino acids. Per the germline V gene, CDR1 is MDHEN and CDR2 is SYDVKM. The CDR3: CASKVQLYNSPLHF. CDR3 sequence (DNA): TGTGCCAGCAAGGTACAGCTCTATAATTCACCCCTCCACTTT.

The CDR3 DNA reads TGTGCCAGCAGCTATTCTCTAGGGGGCTGGACTGAAGCTTTCTTT. This translates into CASSYSLGGWTEAFF. The chain joins TRBV28 to TRBJ1-1; 7 nucleotides align to TRBD1. Germline lookup yields CDR1 MDHEN and CDR2 SYDVKM. V shed 6 bases and J 5 bases; nucleotides not matched to a gene: 12. The CDR3 is 15 residues long. Combining the CDR3 with reference TRBV28 and TRBJ1-1 gives the whole variable domain DVKVTQSSRYLVKRTGEKVFLECVQDMDHENMFWYRQDPGLGLRLIYFSYDVKMKEKGDIPEGYSVSREKKERFSLILESASTNQTSMYLCASSYSLGGWTEAFFGQGTRLTVV.

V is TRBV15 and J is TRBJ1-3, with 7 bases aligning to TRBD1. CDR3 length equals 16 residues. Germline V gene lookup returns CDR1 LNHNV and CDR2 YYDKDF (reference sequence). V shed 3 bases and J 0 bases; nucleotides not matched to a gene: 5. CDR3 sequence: CATSSGTVFSGNTIYF. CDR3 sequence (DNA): TGTGCCACCAGCAGCGGGACAGTCTTCTCTGGAAACACCATATATTTT.

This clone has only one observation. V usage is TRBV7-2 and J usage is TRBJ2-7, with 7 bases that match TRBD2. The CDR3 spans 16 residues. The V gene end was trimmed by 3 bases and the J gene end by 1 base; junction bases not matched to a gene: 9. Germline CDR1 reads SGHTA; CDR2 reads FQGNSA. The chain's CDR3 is CASSLGREVGSYEQYF. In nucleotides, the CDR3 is TGTGCCAGCAGCTTGGGACGGGAGGTCGGGTCCTACGAGCAGTACTTC.

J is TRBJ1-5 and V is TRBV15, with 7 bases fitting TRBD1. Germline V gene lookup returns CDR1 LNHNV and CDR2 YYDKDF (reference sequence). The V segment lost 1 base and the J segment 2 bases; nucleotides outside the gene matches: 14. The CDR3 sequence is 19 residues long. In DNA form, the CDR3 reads TGTGCCACCAGCAGAGGGGCAGGGGGAAATCGGCTTGGCAATCAGCCCCAGCATTTT. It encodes CATSRGAGGNRLGNQPQHF.

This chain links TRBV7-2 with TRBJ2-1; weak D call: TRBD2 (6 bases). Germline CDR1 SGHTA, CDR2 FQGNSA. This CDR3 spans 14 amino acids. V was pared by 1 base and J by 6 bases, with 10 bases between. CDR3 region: CASSLVSSVNEQFF. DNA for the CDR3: TGTGCCAGCAGCTTAGTCTCTAGCGTCAATGAGCAGTTCTTC.

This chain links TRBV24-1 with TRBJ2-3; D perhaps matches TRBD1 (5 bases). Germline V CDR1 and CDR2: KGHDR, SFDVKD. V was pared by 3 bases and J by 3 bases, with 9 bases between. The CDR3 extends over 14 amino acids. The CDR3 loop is CATSDPDRTDTQYF. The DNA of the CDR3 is TGTGCCACCAGTGATCCCGACAGAACAGATACGCAGTATTTT.